These 19 T cell receptor beta chains came from one sample sequenced in a study of cytomegalovirus exposure and HLA in healthy donors. The PCR was carried out with 60 Vbeta primers and 13 Jbeta primers. Sequenced by immunoSEQ multiplex PCR; TCRdb stores in-frame clones only, minus some. The repertoire has 200,000 to 250,000 clones, approximately 82% of them found once; the top ten carry around 0.57%. Input material: PBMCs. The receptors derive from a woman aged 40 to 55 in good health and CMV-seronegative.

CDR3 DNA sequence: TGTGCCAGCAGTGTGGGATGGGCTAGCGAAGAGACCCAGTACTTC. Amino acid sequence: CASSVGWASEETQYF. V usage is TRBV2 and J usage is TRBJ2-5, with D perhaps TRBD2 (6 bases). CDR1 and CDR2 from the germline V gene are SNHLY and FYNNEI. Trimming stripped 4 bases from V and 3 bases from J, with 15 bases between. The CDR3 covers 15 residues. The whole variable domain, remainder taken from reference TRBV2 and TRBJ2-5, is EPEVTQTPSHQVTQMGQEVILRCVPISNHLYFYWYRQILGQKVEFLVSFYNNEISEKSEIFDDQFSVERPDGSNFTLKIRSTKLEDSAMYFCASSVGWASEETQYFGPGTRLLVL.

The chain is built from TRBV7-9 and TRBJ2-1; a weak D match, TRBD2 (6 bases). The germline V and J ends were trimmed by 5 bases and 4 bases, with 21 bases remaining between them. This CDR3 is built from 17 residues. From germline, CDR1 is SEHNR and CDR2 FQNEAQ (reference sequence). The CDR3 sequence: CASSLASTSSLYNEQFF. The CDR3 region has the DNA TGTGCCAGCAGCCTCGCCTCAACTAGCTCTCTATACAATGAGCAGTTCTTC.

With regard to this clone: Compared with germline, one end of the junction differs, possibly owing to a read error. The V call is TRBV7-9, the J call TRBJ2-5; D is perhaps TRBD1 (6 bases). CDR1 is SEHNR and CDR2 is FQNEAQ in the germline V gene (reference sequence). The CDR3 loop spans 12 amino acids. The CDR3 DNA follows: TGTTCCAGCAGCTCAGGGGAAGAGACCCAGTACTTC. Amino acids: CSSSSGEETQYF.

V usage is TRBV28 and J usage is TRBJ2-7, with TRBD1 matching over 9 bases. With 2 bases clipped from V and 3 bases from J, the junction kept 8 bases outside the gene matches. The germline CDR1 and CDR2 sequences are MDHEN and SYDVKM. The CDR3 totals 16 residues. The CDR3 spells CASSLGWGQGRYEQYF. DNA of the CDR3: TGTGCCAGCAGTTTAGGATGGGGACAGGGTCGCTACGAGCAGTACTTC.

This chain links TRBV19 with TRBJ2-5; 8 nucleotides align to TRBD1. Germline trimming cut 5 bases from V and 3 bases from J; bases unmatched to any gene: 8. Per the germline V gene, CDR1 is LNHDA and CDR2 is SQIVND (reference sequence). This CDR3 has 15 residues. As DNA, the CDR3 is TGTGCCAGTAGTCCCCTTGACAGGGGAAAAGAGACCCAGTACTTC. Residues: CASSPLDRGKETQYF.

Remarks on this clone: Compared with germline, one end of the junction differs, possibly owing to a read error. The chain combines TRBV6-6 with TRBJ2-1; D is possibly TRBD1 (6 bases). The germline V gene encodes CDR1 MNHNY and CDR2 SVGAGI (reference sequence). The CDR3 is 15 amino acids. In nucleotides, the CDR3 is TGTGCCAGCAGCTACTCCCAGGGGCAGTGGAATGAGCAGTTCTTC. This gives the protein CASSYSQGQWNEQFF.

The J gene is TRBJ2-4, the V gene TRBV7-2; D might be TRBD1 (6 bases). Deletions cut 7 bases from V and 7 bases from J, with 17 bases between. Germline values: CDR1 SGHTA, CDR2 FQGNSA. This CDR3 is 14 amino acids long. CDR3 in DNA: TGTGCCAGCACGCCCCGCAGGGGATTGAACATTCAGTACTTC. Its protein is CASTPRRGLNIQYF.

This rearrangement joins TRBV6-5 to TRBJ2-3; 12 nucleotides agree with TRBD2. CDR1 MNHEY and CDR2 SVGAGI come from the germline V gene. This CDR3 has 15 amino acids. V dropped 6 bases and J dropped 4; count of bases not matched to a gene: 5. The CDR3 DNA reads as TGTGCCAGCAGGACTAGCGGGGGTCGGGCAGATACGCAGTATTTT. Translated, it gives CASRTSGGRADTQYF.

The chain links TRBV6-1 to TRBJ1-1; D perhaps matches TRBD1 (6 bases). From germline, CDR1 is MNHNS and CDR2 SASEGT. The CDR3 sequence is 14 residues long. V was pared by 7 bases and J by 7 bases, with 19 bases between. This CDR3 reads CASTRTGKVGEAFF. CDR3 nucleotides: TGTGCCAGCACTCGTACAGGGAAGGTTGGTGAAGCTTTCTTT.

The rearrangement uses TRBV7-8 and TRBJ2-3, with 7 bases that match TRBD1. Germline lookup yields CDR1 SGHVS and CDR2 FQNEAQ. The V segment lost 6 bases and the J segment 0 bases; nucleotides outside the gene matches: 6. The CDR3 length is 15 residues. DNA of the CDR3: TGTGCCAGCAGACCAACAGGGGCAAGCACAGATACGCAGTATTTT. This encodes CASRPTGASTDTQYF.

The chain couples TRBV30 to TRBJ2-5; the D is unclear. Between the trimmed V and J ends, which lost 4 bases and 0 bases, there was a span of 6 bases. This CDR3 has 12 residues. Germline V gene data show CDR1 as GTSNPN and CDR2 as SVGIG (reference sequence). CDR3 region: CAWTTNQETQYF. The CDR3 bases are TGTGCCTGGACAACAAACCAAGAGACCCAGTACTTC.

The chain couples TRBV10-3 to TRBJ1-1; possibly TRBD1 for D (6 bases). With 4 bases removed from V and 1 base from J, the gap between germline ends came to 13 bases. The germline V gene encodes CDR1 ENHRY and CDR2 SYGVKD. This CDR3 has 15 residues. The CDR3 nucleotides read TGTGCCATCAGTGTGAGTCAAGGGGGGAACACTGAAGCTTTCTTT. Translating gives CAISVSQGGNTEAFF.

The rearrangement links TRBV5-1 to TRBJ1-1; D call uncertain. The germline V gene has CDR1 SGHRS and CDR2 YFSETQ. The CDR3 contains 13 residues. Trimming left V 0 bases short and J 6 bases short, with 9 bases between. The CDR3 loop reads CASSLGHGSEAFF. The CDR3 DNA reads as TGCGCCAGCAGCTTGGGCCACGGGTCTGAAGCTTTCTTT. Filled out from reference TRBV5-1 and TRBJ1-1, the complete variable domain reads KAGVTQTPRYLIKTRGQQVTLSCSPISGHRSVSWYQQTPGQGLQFLFEYFSETQRNKGNFPGRFSGRQFSNSRSEMNVSTLELGDSALYLCASSLGHGSEAFFGQGTRLTVV.

This clone has just one count. The J gene is TRBJ1-5, the V gene TRBV6-6; D perhaps matches TRBD1 (5 bases). Trimming pared 2 bases from V and 0 bases from J, leaving 5 bases between. The germline gives CDR1 MNHNY, CDR2 SVGAGI (reference sequence). CDR3 length: 14 residues. The CDR3 is CASSYQGSNQPQHF. The CDR3 nucleotides read TGTGCCAGCAGTTACCAGGGTAGCAATCAGCCCCAGCATTTT.

This chain links TRBV7-3 with TRBJ2-7; 8 bases align to TRBD2. This CDR3 has 16 residues. Germline CDR1 is SGHTA and CDR2 is FQGTGA. The trim removed 2 bases at V and 5 bases at J, leaving 11 bases unmatched. The CDR3 DNA sequence: TGTGCCAGCAGCTTAGGGGGATTAGCGGGGCTAAACGAGCAGTACTTC. Its translation: CASSLGGLAGLNEQYF.

About this clone itself: The junction departs from germline at one end; a sequencing error may be responsible. The rearrangement uses TRBV7-9 and TRBJ2-7; possibly TRBD1 for D (6 bases). The CDR3 is made up of 13 amino acids. Per germline, CDR1 SEHNR and CDR2 FQNEAQ (reference sequence). In DNA, the CDR3 is TGTTCCAGCAGCCTAGAAGGGGGCTACGAGCAGTACTTC. Its translation: CSSSLEGGYEQYF.

The chain carries TRBV1 and TRBJ1-6; the table's D call of TRBD1 was not tested on the DNA. TRBV1 is listed as a pseudogene. CDR3 size: 15 residues. The CDR3 spells CTSSFLDRGNSPLHF. CDR3 coding DNA: TGCACCAGCAGCTTCCTTGACAGGGGGAATTCACCCCTCCACTTT.

The chain employs TRBV6-6 and TRBJ2-7, with D maybe TRBD2 (5 bases). The CDR3 is made up of 12 amino acids. The germline gives CDR1 MNHNY, CDR2 SVGAGI (reference sequence). Trimming took 2 bases from V and 6 from J, leaving 8 bases between them. Written as DNA, the CDR3 is TGTGCCAGCAGTTACGAGGGTCCCGAGCAGTACTTC. Translated, it gives CASSYEGPEQYF.

V and J are TRBV5-1 and TRBJ1-4; weak D call: TRBD1 (5 bases). This CDR3 has 14 amino acids. Germline V gene lookup returns CDR1 SGHRS and CDR2 YFSETQ. Trimming left V 4 bases short and J 4 bases short, with 11 bases between. This CDR3 reads CASSTQQGNEKLFF. CDR3 DNA: TGCGCCAGCAGCACTCAGCAGGGTAATGAAAAACTGTTTTTT.